These 9 T cell receptor beta chains share one sample of origin, sequenced in a study of post-analysis software for immune sequencing data. Unique-molecular-identifier-tagged TCR beta cDNA libraries were used. TCRdb analysed the PCR reads with MiXCR anew, one entry per CDR3 protein. This repertoire shows hundreds of thousands of distinct CDR3 sequences, around 60% found once; its top ten account for over 9%. Regarding the study as a whole: When patients were compared with controls, about five TRBV segments were more frequent, TRBV5-6, TRBV5-1 and TRBV20-1 among them.

The antigens of these receptors remain unknown. The specimen was blood. The receptors were sampled from a girl aged 2 to 9 with multiple sclerosis.

This clonotype was counted a few times. At one of its ends the junction is not consistent with the germline gene, which may arise from a read error. The chain recombines TRBV9 with TRBJ2-1, with 8 bases matching TRBD1. The CDR3 spans 14 residues. Germline values: CDR1 SGDLS, CDR2 YYNGEE. The CDR3 protein is CASTKGQGTNGQFF. The CDR3, as DNA: TGTGCCAGCACCAAAGGACAGGGAACGAATGGGCAGTTCTTC.

V gene TRBV10-3 combines with J gene TRBJ2-3; 10 nucleotides match TRBD1. Germline V gives CDR1 ENHRY, CDR2 SYGVKD. V lost 5 bases, J lost 3 bases, and 8 bases stayed unmatched. This CDR3 has 16 amino acids. CDR3 residues: CAISFSPGQGTDTQYF. CDR3 DNA: TGTGCCATCAGTTTTTCACCGGGACAGGGGACAGATACGCAGTATTTT.

The chain joins TRBV28 to TRBJ2-4; D is uncertain. The closer fit of TRBJ2-7 to the DNA end suggests the J call may be wrong. The CDR3 sequence is 14 residues long. From germline, CDR1 is MDHEN and CDR2 SYDVKM. The CDR3 loop reads CASSLLSRLYEQYF. CDR3 DNA sequence: TGTGCCAGCAGTTTATTGTCCAGGCTATACGAGCAGTACTTC.

V gene TRBV6-5 combines with J gene TRBJ2-1, with 10 bases fitting TRBD2. Germline V CDR1 and CDR2: MNHEY, SVGAGI. This CDR3 contains 15 residues. The junction had 1 base not matched to a gene; V was cut back by 2 bases and J by 3 bases. This CDR3 is CASSYASGGYNEQFF. Here the CDR3 DNA reads TGTGCCAGCAGTTACGCTAGCGGGGGCTACAATGAGCAGTTCTTC.

The chain uses TRBV10-1 and TRBJ1-2; the D is unclear. This CDR3 has 15 residues. Trimming cost V 0 bases and J 2 bases, with 10 bases left between them. Per germline, CDR1 WNHNN and CDR2 SYGVQD (reference sequence). The CDR3 DNA sequence: TGCGCCAGCAGTGAGTCTGTCGGACGAAACTATGGCTACACCTTC. Residues: CASSESVGRNYGYTF.

The CDR3 spells CSAPSNDANEKLFF. The CDR3 DNA reads as TGCAGTGCCCCCTCCAACGATGCTAATGAAAAACTGTTTTTT. This chain uses TRBV20-1 with TRBJ1-4; D is unresolved. Germline-derived CDR1 and CDR2 are DFQATT and SNEGSKA (reference sequence). The length of the CDR3 is 14 residues. Deletions cut 6 bases from V and 3 bases from J, with 14 bases between.

The chain couples TRBV12-3 or TRBV12-4 to TRBJ1-2; 7 bases map to TRBD1. J gave up 3 bases and V 5 bases, and 6 bases lay outside the gene matches. The length of the CDR3 is 14 residues. This chain's CDR3 is CASSESTGYYGYTF. The CDR3, as DNA: TGTGCCAGCAGTGAGTCGACAGGGTACTATGGCTACACCTTC.

The CDR3 loop reads CASSLAGEVHEQYF. As DNA, the CDR3 is TGTGCCAGCAGTTTGGCAGGGGAGGTCCACGAGCAGTACTTC. The rearrangement joins TRBV12-3 or TRBV12-4 to TRBJ2-5; D is possibly TRBD1 or TRBD2 (6 bases each). With the DNA end fitting TRBJ2-7 better, the J assignment may be wrong. The CDR3 totals 14 residues.

This chain joins TRBV20-1 and TRBJ2-7; possibly TRBD2 for D (6 bases). The V gene's germline CDR1 is DFQATT and CDR2 SNEGSKA (reference sequence). Trimming took off 2 bases at V and 2 bases at J, with 16 bases between the two ends. CDR3 length: 15 residues. CDR3 sequence (DNA): TGCAGTGCTAGAAAGGGAGAGGGAGGTACCTACGAGCAGTACTTC. This encodes CSARKGEGGTYEQYF.